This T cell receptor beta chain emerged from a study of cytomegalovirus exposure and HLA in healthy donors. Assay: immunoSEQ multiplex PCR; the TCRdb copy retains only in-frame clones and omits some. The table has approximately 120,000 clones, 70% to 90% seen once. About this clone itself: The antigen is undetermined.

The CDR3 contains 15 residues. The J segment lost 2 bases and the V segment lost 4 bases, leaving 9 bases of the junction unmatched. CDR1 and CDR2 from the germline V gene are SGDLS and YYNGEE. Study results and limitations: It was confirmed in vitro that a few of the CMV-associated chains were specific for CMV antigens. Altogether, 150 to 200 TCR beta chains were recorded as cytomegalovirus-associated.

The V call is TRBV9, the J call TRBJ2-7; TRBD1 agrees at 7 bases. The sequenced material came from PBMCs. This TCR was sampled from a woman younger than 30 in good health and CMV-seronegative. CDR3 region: CASSPEPGTAYEQYF. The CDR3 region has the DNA TGTGCCAGCAGCCCGGAGCCGGGGACAGCCTACGAGCAGTACTTC.